These 28 T cell receptor beta chains were all obtained from the same sample, sequenced in a study of cytomegalovirus exposure and HLA in healthy donors. It was with 60 Vbeta and 13 Jbeta primers that the PCR ran. Repertoires were generated with immunoSEQ multiplex PCR, while TCRdb's copy carries only in-frame clones and drops some. The top ten clones hold roughly 1.5% of a sample with some 180,000 clones, around 80% of them seen once. Sequenced: PBMCs. Source of these receptors: a man aged 18 to 30 in good health and CMV-seronegative.

This chain joins TRBV30 and TRBJ1-5; 8 bases are a match to TRBD1. Trimming at V came to 3 bases and at J to 4 bases, leaving 5 bases not matched to a gene. The CDR3 spans 14 residues. CDR1 GTSNPN and CDR2 SVGIG come from the germline V gene (reference sequence). The CDR3 nucleotides read TGTGCCTGGAGCGCAGGGGGCAAGAATCAGCCCCAGCATTTT. Its protein is CAWSAGGKNQPQHF.

The genes are TRBV6-1 and TRBJ1-1, with TRBD1 matching 7 bases. Germline assignment: CDR1 MNHNS and CDR2 SASEGT. CDR3 length equals 14 residues. Losses at the gene ends were 5 bases for V and 1 base for J; bases not matched to a gene: 4. The CDR3 loop reads CASSKQGSNTEAFF. CDR3 DNA sequence: TGTGCCAGCAGTAAACAGGGGTCGAACACTGAAGCTTTCTTT.

This clone was observed a few times. The J gene is TRBJ1-2, the V gene TRBV9, with 7 bases aligning to TRBD1. J gave up 4 bases and V 4 bases, and 10 bases lay outside the gene matches. Germline assignment: CDR1 SGDLS and CDR2 YYNGEE. The CDR3 is 15 residues long. The CDR3 is CASSPSGTAVYGYTF. The CDR3, as DNA: TGTGCCAGCAGCCCGTCCGGGACAGCGGTCTATGGCTACACCTTC. The variable domain in full, with the rest retrieved from reference TRBV9 and TRBJ1-2, is DSGVTQTPKHLITATGQRVTLRCSPRSGDLSVYWYQQSLDQGLQFLIQYYNGEERAKGNILERFSAQQFPDLHSELNLSSLELGDSALYFCASSPSGTAVYGYTFGSGTRLTVV.

The V call is TRBV27, the J call TRBJ2-7, with a tentative D call TRBD2 (6 bases). In germline, CDR1 is MNHEY, CDR2 SMNVEV (reference sequence). The V end was cut by 3 bases, the J end by 2 bases, with 11 bases between. This CDR3 is built from 14 residues. The CDR3 sequence: CASSLGGATYEQYF. In nucleotides, the CDR3 is TGTGCCAGCAGTTTGGGAGGAGCGACCTACGAGCAGTACTTC.

This clone was counted between two and nine times. The rearrangement uses TRBV11-2 and TRBJ1-2, with D possibly TRBD1 on 6 matching bases. Trimming stripped 5 bases from V and 3 bases from J, with 16 bases between. Germline CDR1 is SGHAT and CDR2 is FQNNGV. CDR3 length: 15 residues. The CDR3 sequence: CASSATGTNHYGYTF. The CDR3 bases are TGTGCCAGCAGCGCCACCGGGACAAACCACTATGGCTACACCTTC. The full variable domain, in which reference TRBV11-2 and TRBJ1-2 provide the parts outside the CDR3, is EAGVAQSPRYKIIEKRQSVAFWCNPISGHATLYWYQQILGQGPKLLIQFQNNGVVDDSQLPKDRFSAERLKGVDSTLKIQPAKLEDSAVYLCASSATGTNHYGYTFGSGTRLTVV.

The genes are TRBV30 and TRBJ2-7, with a possible D match to TRBD2 (6 bases). The CDR3 extends over 14 amino acids. V dropped 5 bases and J dropped 2 bases, with 16 bases sitting between them. Germline CDR1 and CDR2: GTSNPN and SVGIG (reference sequence). This CDR3 reads CAWGPGTQTYEQYF. In DNA form, the CDR3 reads TGTGCCTGGGGACCCGGGACTCAAACCTACGAGCAGTACTTC.

The chain combines TRBV4-3 with TRBJ1-4, with D uncertain. The CDR3 extends over 17 amino acids. CDR1 LGHNA and CDR2 YSLEER come from the germline V gene. V lost 3 bases, J lost 2 bases, and 16 bases lay in between. This CDR3 reads CASSQLLKRMTNEKLFF. CDR3 nucleotide sequence: TGCGCCAGCAGCCAGCTCTTAAAGCGGATGACTAATGAAAAACTGTTTTTT.

The chain links TRBV15 to TRBJ1-6; 8 bases fit TRBD1. The V gene end was trimmed by 3 bases and the J gene end by 0 bases; junction bases not matched to a gene: 10. Per germline, CDR1 LNHNV and CDR2 YYDKDF (reference sequence). CDR3 length equals 19 residues. This CDR3 reads CATSRRDRSLSSYNSPLHF. In DNA form, the CDR3 reads TGTGCCACCAGCAGGAGGGACAGGTCCCTAAGCTCCTATAATTCACCCCTCCACTTT.

CDR3 protein: CASSPLEGLNEQYF. The CDR3 DNA reads TGTGCCAGCAGCCCCCTCGAGGGCCTAAACGAGCAGTACTTC. This rearrangement joins TRBV9 to TRBJ2-7; D perhaps matches TRBD2 (5 bases). Trimming removed 4 bases from V and 5 bases from J, with 16 bases in between. Germline lookup yields CDR1 SGDLS and CDR2 YYNGEE. This CDR3 is built from 14 residues.

This clone was seen more than once but under ten times. The chain joins TRBV6-5 to TRBJ2-2; 9 bases are shared with TRBD1. Germline CDR1 is MNHEY and CDR2 is SVGAGI. The CDR3 is made up of 12 amino acids. V lost 6 bases and J lost 13; bases outside the gene matches: 6. The CDR3 here is CASRGTGSRLFF. DNA for the CDR3: TGTGCCAGCAGGGGGACAGGGTCTAGGCTGTTTTTT.

This rearrangement joins TRBV19 to TRBJ2-7; D possibly corresponds to TRBD1 (6 bases). The CDR3 extends over 14 amino acids. Trimming took 4 bases from V and 3 from J, leaving 13 bases between them. In germline, CDR1 is LNHDA, CDR2 SQIVND (reference sequence). The CDR3 coding sequence is TGTGCCAGTAGTACCCCGGACAGAGGCTACGAGCAGTACTTC. It specifies CASSTPDRGYEQYF.

The CDR3, as DNA: TGCGCCAGCAGCCAAGGAGCGGGGTTCGGTTCACCCCTCCACTTT. Its protein is CASSQGAGFGSPLHF. The chain employs TRBV4-3 and TRBJ1-6; D gene ambiguous. V lost 1 base and J lost 9, with 13 bases in between. The CDR3 runs to 15 residues. CDR1 and CDR2 from the germline V gene are LGHNA and YSLEER.

This rearrangement joins TRBV2 to TRBJ1-2, with 9 bases matching TRBD1. CDR1 and CDR2 from the germline V gene are SNHLY and FYNNEI. The ends lost 6 bases at V and 7 bases at J; junction bases unmatched: 9. CDR3 length equals 14 residues. The CDR3 sequence: CASSSGQGLSGYTF. The CDR3 DNA reads TGTGCCAGCAGCTCGGGACAGGGATTGAGTGGCTACACCTTC.

The rearrangement links TRBV29-1 to TRBJ2-7, with 9 positions matching TRBD1. The V gene's germline CDR1 is SQVTM and CDR2 ANQGSEA. This CDR3 region has 12 residues. J was trimmed by 2 bases and V by 6 bases; bases with no gene match: 2. The CDR3 spells CSVRTGAYEQYF. CDR3 DNA: TGCAGCGTCCGGACAGGGGCCTACGAGCAGTACTTC.

This clone has a handful of counts. The chain joins TRBV9 to TRBJ1-6, with D possibly TRBD1 on 5 matching bases. CDR1 is SGDLS and CDR2 is YYNGEE in the germline V gene. This CDR3 is 17 amino acids long. V gave up 0 bases and J gave up 7 bases, with 17 bases separating them. DNA of the CDR3: TGTGCCAGCAGCGTAGCCGCCAGATTGGGGGGAAATTCACCCCTCCACTTT. Encoded protein: CASSVAARLGGNSPLHF.

V and J are TRBV6-1 and TRBJ1-3, with 7 nucleotides matching TRBD1. Trimming took 4 bases from V and 4 from J; bases not matched to a gene: 10. The CDR3 extends over 16 amino acids. Germline loops: CDR1 MNHNS, CDR2 SASEGT. This chain's CDR3 is CASSGRGGAGGNTIYF. CDR3 DNA: TGTGCCAGCAGTGGAAGAGGGGGCGCGGGGGGAAACACCATATATTTT.

V gene TRBV7-2 combines with J gene TRBJ2-1; TRBD2 matches 7 bases. With 6 bases clipped from V and 0 bases from J, the junction kept 8 bases outside the gene matches. CDR1 SGHTA and CDR2 FQGNSA come from the germline V gene. The CDR3 has 16 amino acids. CDR3 coding DNA: TGTGCCAGCAGATCAAGCGGGATAGGCTCCTACAATGAGCAGTTCTTC. It specifies CASRSSGIGSYNEQFF.

This clone was recorded once. The chain links TRBV27 to TRBJ1-4; TRBD1 might be the D (5 bases). Germline V gene sequence: CDR1 MNHEY, CDR2 SMNVEV (reference sequence). This CDR3 comprises 16 residues. V lost 6 bases to trimming and J lost 7 bases, with 21 bases between them. The CDR3 protein is CASSQVGEGLGEKLFF. CDR3 DNA sequence: TGTGCCAGCAGCCAAGTGGGGGAGGGCCTCGGTGAAAAACTGTTTTTT. Drawing the rest from reference TRBV27 and TRBJ1-4, the complete variable domain is EAQVTQNPRYLITVTGKKLTVTCSQNMNHEYMSWYRQDPGLGLRQIYYSMNVEVTDKGDVPEGYKVSRKEKRNFPLILESPSPNQTSLYFCASSQVGEGLGEKLFFGSGTQLSVL.

This clone appeared a few times. The chain is built from TRBV5-1 and TRBJ2-3, with no clear D. V gave up 0 bases and J gave up 8 bases, with 10 bases separating them. This CDR3 is 13 amino acids long. Germline CDR1 reads SGHRS; CDR2 reads YFSETQ. The CDR3 bases are TGCGCCAGCAGCTTGGAGATGGAGAGTACGCAGTATTTT. This encodes CASSLEMESTQYF. The whole variable domain, remainder taken from reference TRBV5-1 and TRBJ2-3, is KAGVTQTPRYLIKTRGQQVTLSCSPISGHRSVSWYQQTPGQGLQFLFEYFSETQRNKGNFPGRFSGRQFSNSRSEMNVSTLELGDSALYLCASSLEMESTQYFGPGTRLTVL.

V is TRBV7-6 and J is TRBJ1-3; tentative D call: TRBD1 (6 bases). Germline values: CDR1 SGHVS, CDR2 FNYEAQ. The CDR3 is 17 residues long. V lost 2 bases and J 1 base, leaving 15 bases between the germline ends. CDR3 residues: CASSLNFGGLSGNTIYF. In nucleotides, the CDR3 is TGTGCCAGCAGCTTAAATTTCGGGGGGCTATCTGGAAACACCATATATTTT.

The V gene is TRBV6-4, the J gene TRBJ2-2; D remains ambiguous. The CDR3 runs to 15 residues. Germline lookup yields CDR1 MRHNA and CDR2 SNTAGT. Trimming stripped 2 bases from V and 0 bases from J, with 7 bases between. CDR3 in DNA: TGTGCCAGCAGTGACGTCCAGTCGAACACCGGGGAGCTGTTTTTT. Protein: CASSDVQSNTGELFF.

The chain couples TRBV6-1 to TRBJ1-2; weak D call: TRBD1 (5 bases). The V and J ends lost 4 bases and 4 bases respectively, with 19 bases between them. The CDR3 extends over 16 amino acids. CDR1 is MNHNS and CDR2 is SASEGT in the germline V gene. DNA of the CDR3: TGTGCCAGCAGTGGTAACAGCTGGGGGGTTGTCTATGGCTACACCTTC. Translating gives CASSGNSWGVVYGYTF.

V gene TRBV18 combines with J gene TRBJ2-5, with a tentative D call TRBD2 (5 bases). The germline V gene has CDR1 KGHSH and CDR2 LQKENI. The CDR3 runs 14 residues. Trimming left V 9 bases short and J 1 base short, with 15 bases between. CDR3 DNA sequence: TGTGCCAGTCATACCGGGCTAGCCCAAGAGACCCAGTACTTC. Translating it yields CASHTGLAQETQYF. The variable domain in full, with the rest retrieved from reference TRBV18 and TRBJ2-5, is NAGVMQNPRHLVRRRGQEARLRCSPMKGHSHVYWYRQLPEEGLKFMVYLQKENIIDESGMPKERFSAEFPKEGPSILRIQQVVRGDSAAYFCASHTGLAQETQYFGPGTRLLVL.

The chain employs TRBV27 and TRBJ2-5, with 15 bases matching TRBD2. TRBJ2-7 matches the DNA end more closely, so the J call is doubtful. Germline V gives CDR1 MNHEY, CDR2 SMNVEV (reference sequence). This CDR3 is built from 15 residues. CDR3 in DNA: TGTGCCAGCAGTTGGACTAGCGGGGGGGCTTACGAGCAGTACTTC. It yields the protein CASSWTSGGAYEQYF.

The chain has TRBV7-3 and TRBJ2-1; 8 nucleotides line up with TRBD1. This CDR3 has 14 amino acids. V dropped 0 bases and J dropped 7; count of bases not matched to a gene: 2. Germline assignment: CDR1 SGHTA and CDR2 FQGTGA. CDR3 sequence reads: CASSLTRTGNEQFF. Written as DNA, the CDR3 is TGTGCCAGCAGCTTAACCAGGACAGGGAATGAGCAGTTCTTC.

This clone was detected once. V and J are TRBV5-1 and TRBJ1-2; 7 positions agree with TRBD1. V lost 3 bases and J lost 8; bases outside the gene matches: 10. This CDR3 is built from 14 residues. Germline assignment: CDR1 SGHRS and CDR2 YFSETQ. In nucleotides, the CDR3 is TGCGCCAGCAGCTCCCACAGGGGCCAAGGGGGCTACACCTTC. This encodes CASSSHRGQGGYTF.

The chain is built from TRBV9 and TRBJ2-3, with D perhaps TRBD1 (7 bases). V shed 2 bases and J shed 3 bases, with 16 bases lying between them. The length of the CDR3 is 16 residues. The germline CDR1 and CDR2 sequences are SGDLS and YYNGEE. CDR3 DNA: TGTGCCAGCAGCGTGGAGGGACAGATTACTACAGATACGCAGTATTTT. Its protein product is CASSVEGQITTDTQYF.

CDR3 protein: CASSDRGWGYEQYF. The CDR3 coding sequence is TGTGCCAGCAGCGACAGGGGATGGGGCTACGAGCAGTACTTC. The chain joins TRBV6-5 to TRBJ2-7, with 8 bases aligning to TRBD1. CDR3 length equals 14 residues. The germline V gene encodes CDR1 MNHEY and CDR2 SVGAGI. Trimming cost V 6 bases and J 3 bases; bases outside gene matches: 7.